The 15 T cell receptor beta chains below come from one sample, sequenced in a study of blood T cell repertoires in COVID-19. Only in-frame clones appear in the TCRdb table, and some are missing; sequencing was by immunoSEQ multiplex PCR. The table lists 23,000 or so clones, 75% to 95% of them singletons. The sequenced sample consisted of peripheral blood. These receptor sequences come from a human donor in a cohort sampled during active COVID-19.

The chain carries TRBV6-5 and TRBJ2-1; the D is unclear. Per germline, CDR1 MNHEY and CDR2 SVGAGI. Trimming removed 4 bases from V and 5 bases from J, with 9 bases in between. The CDR3 is 13 residues long. DNA for the CDR3: TGTGCCAGCAGTTCCCAGACTGACAATGAGCAGTTCTTC. It translates to CASSSQTDNEQFF.

This clone is a singleton in its sample. V and J are TRBV6-2 or TRBV6-3 and TRBJ2-7; tentatively, D is TRBD1 (6 bases). Germline CDR1 and CDR2: MNHEY and SVGEGT. The V and J ends lost 0 bases and 2 bases respectively, with 8 bases between them. The CDR3 consists of 14 residues. CDR3 protein: CASSYSTGPYEQYF. As DNA, the CDR3 is TGTGCCAGCAGTTACTCTACAGGGCCCTACGAGCAGTACTTC.

This chain uses TRBV24-1 with TRBJ2-3; D remains ambiguous. CDR3 size: 13 residues. V was clipped by 5 bases and J by 2 bases, with 7 bases between them. CDR1 KGHDR and CDR2 SFDVKD come from the germline V gene. The DNA for the CDR3 is TGTGCCACCAGTGGTTCTTACACAGATACGCAGTATTTT. This sequence encodes CATSGSYTDTQYF.

The chain employs TRBV27 and TRBJ2-1, with unresolved D. CDR1 is MNHEY and CDR2 is SMNVEV in the germline V gene (reference sequence). The CDR3 runs 13 residues. V gave up 2 bases and J gave up 5 bases, with 7 bases separating them. CDR3 region: CASSLGANNEQFF. CDR3 bases: TGTGCCAGCAGTTTAGGAGCAAACAATGAGCAGTTCTTC.

CDR3 nucleotides: TGTGCCAGCAGTGGGGGGGTCGGGGGAAAAGAGACCCAGTACTTC. Its protein product is CASSGGVGGKETQYF. This chain connects TRBV2 to TRBJ2-5, with D possibly being TRBD2 (6 bases). The CDR3 sequence is 15 residues long. Germline V gene data show CDR1 as SNHLY and CDR2 as FYNNEI. The V end was cut by 4 bases, the J end by 3 bases, with 15 bases between. The complete variable domain, with remaining parts taken from reference TRBV2 and TRBJ2-5, reads EPEVTQTPSHQVTQMGQEVILRCVPISNHLYFYWYRQILGQKVEFLVSFYNNEISEKSEIFDDQFSVERPDGSNFTLKIRSTKLEDSAMYFCASSGGVGGKETQYFGPGTRLLVL.

The V call is TRBV19, the J call TRBJ1-4; 10 bases align to TRBD1. This CDR3 spans 16 amino acids. J gave up 5 bases and V 1 base, and 4 bases lay outside the gene matches. Germline V lookup: CDR1 LNHDA, CDR2 SQIVND (reference sequence). CDR3 nucleotides: TGTGCCAGTAGTATAGTAAGGACAGGGGGGAATGAAAAACTGTTTTTT. This gives the protein CASSIVRTGGNEKLFF.

This chain links TRBV27 with TRBJ1-1; D gene unclear. CDR1 is MNHEY and CDR2 is SMNVEV in the germline V gene (reference sequence). The CDR3 totals 14 residues. V gave up 6 bases and J gave up 0 bases, with 11 bases separating them. The CDR3 sequence: CASRAPGMNTEAFF. The CDR3, as DNA: TGTGCCAGCAGGGCCCCGGGGATGAACACTGAAGCTTTCTTT.

This chain's CDR3 is CASGRPGTVGEKLFF. The DNA of the CDR3 is TGTGCCAGCGGTAGACCCGGGACAGTGGGCGAAAAACTGTTTTTT. This chain links TRBV6-5 with TRBJ1-4, with 7 bases aligning to TRBD1. Germline V gene data show CDR1 as MNHEY and CDR2 as SVGAGI. After removal of 8 bases from V and 8 bases from J, the junction contained 14 bases not matched to a gene. The CDR3 loop spans 15 amino acids.

In this sample, this clone turned up once. The rearrangement uses TRBV6-2 or TRBV6-3 and TRBJ1-1; D remains ambiguous. This CDR3 contains 13 residues. The V gene's germline CDR1 is MNHEY and CDR2 SVGEGT. V gave up 0 bases and J gave up 6 bases, with 8 bases separating them. CDR3 in DNA: TGTGCCAGCAGTTACTCGGAGTGGTCTGAAGCTTTCTTT. Translation: CASSYSEWSEAFF.

This chain links TRBV5-4 with TRBJ1-4, with a weak D call TRBD1 (5 bases). The CDR3 sequence is 13 residues long. Germline V gene data show CDR1 as SGHNT and CDR2 as YYREEE (reference sequence). V was shortened by 0 bases and J by 8 bases, with 8 bases between the two germline ends. DNA for the CDR3: TGTGCCAGCAGCTTGGAGGGGATGGAAAAACTGTTTTTT. This gives the protein CASSLEGMEKLFF.

This clone was counted a single time. J is TRBJ2-3 and V is TRBV5-5, with 7 nucleotides matching TRBD1. This CDR3 comprises 14 residues. J lost 4 bases, V lost 6 bases, and 8 bases had no gene match. Looked up from germline, CDR1 is SGHKS and CDR2 is YYEKEE (reference sequence). CDR3: CASTLGQGADTQYF. The CDR3 DNA sequence: TGTGCCAGCACCCTTGGCCAGGGGGCAGATACGCAGTATTTT. Based on the CDR3 plus reference TRBV5-5 and TRBJ2-3, the full variable domain is DAGVTQSPTHLIKTRGQQVTLRCSPISGHKSVSWYQQVLGQGPQFIFQYYEKEERGRGNFPDRFSARQFPNYSSELNVNALLLGDSALYLCASTLGQGADTQYFGPGTRLTVL.

The chain has TRBV13 and TRBJ1-2; D is unresolved. Germline V gene sequence: CDR1 PRHDT, CDR2 FYEKMQ (reference sequence). Trimming cost V 2 bases and J 4 bases, with 5 bases left between them. This CDR3 region has 12 residues. The CDR3 DNA sequence: TGTGCCAGCAGCTTAATTATCTATGGCTACACCTTC. Its protein product is CASSLIIYGYTF.

This clone appeared once. The chain has TRBV5-5 and TRBJ1-6, with 9 bases fitting TRBD1. Germline CDR1 reads SGHKS; CDR2 reads YYEKEE (reference sequence). The V and J ends lost 3 bases and 7 bases, in that order; junction bases with no gene match: 2. This CDR3 has 14 residues. This chain's CDR3 is CASSWGQGNSPLHF. CDR3 sequence (DNA): TGTGCCAGCAGCTGGGGACAGGGCAATTCACCCCTCCACTTT.

The J gene is TRBJ1-2, the V gene TRBV5-1; possibly TRBD1 for D (6 bases). Germline loops: CDR1 SGHRS, CDR2 YFSETQ. This CDR3 is 18 amino acids long. Trimming stripped 0 bases from V and 4 bases from J, with 22 bases between. CDR3 coding DNA: TGCGCCAGCAGCTTGGCTACCGGGGGGCAAGCCTTATTCTATGGCTACACCTTC. It yields the protein CASSLATGGQALFYGYTF.

This clone was counted between two and nine times. The chain carries TRBV30 and TRBJ2-1; the D gene is possibly TRBD1 (6 bases). The CDR3 sequence is 14 residues long. The V and J ends lost 1 base and 9 bases respectively, with 16 bases between them. Germline V gene data show CDR1 as GTSNPN and CDR2 as SVGIG (reference sequence). The DNA of the CDR3 is TGTGCCTGGAGTGGACTGACAGGCCTTTCTGAGCAGTTCTTC. Translation: CAWSGLTGLSEQFF.